Sequencing of this TCR beta chain was carried out in a study of blood T cell repertoires in COVID-19. The protocol was immunoSEQ multiplex PCR, while the TCRdb copy is restricted to in-frame clones and leaves out a portion. The table shows approximately 99,000 clones, with 88% occurring only once. V was pared by 4 bases and J by 10 bases, with 16 bases between. Germline lookup yields CDR1 LGHDT and CDR2 YNNKEL (reference sequence). The CDR3 is made up of 13 amino acids. The sample comprised peripheral blood. This clonotype originated in a human donor in a cohort sampled during active COVID-19. This sequence joins TRBV3-1 (or the pseudogene TRBV3-2) and TRBJ1-1; D not certain. The CDR3 sequence: CASSPQLPRGAFF. In nucleotides, the CDR3 is TGTGCCAGCAGCCCGCAACTCCCCCGGGGAGCTTTCTTT.